The T cell receptor beta chain under discussion was sequenced for a study of CD8+CD57+ T cells in acquired aplastic anemia. Study details: Sorted CD4+ and CD8+ cells gave a mean 3.2 ug DNA, range roughly 0.2 to 27.4 ug.

TCR beta VDJ and CDR3 profiling used genomic DNA as template. TCRdb passed the reads through MiXCR, listing each CDR3 protein once. The sample comprises over 150,000 distinct CDR3 sequences, around 50% of which are singletons, and approximately 15% rests with the top ten. Germline trimming cut 4 bases from V and 6 bases from J; bases unmatched to any gene: 5. This CDR3 has 15 amino acids. Sequenced: sorted CD4+, CD8+, or CD8+CD57+ T cells (not recorded which) from PBMCs. The J gene is TRBJ2-2, the V gene TRBV12-3 or TRBV12-4, with TRBD2 matching 10 bases. The clonotype was recovered from a human donor in good health, serving as a control. CDR3 protein: CASSSFLAGAGELFF. The CDR3 DNA reads as TGTGCCAGCAGTTCCTTTCTAGCGGGGGCCGGGGAGCTGTTTTTT.